This TCR beta chain was documented in a study of shared clonotypes between healthy human individuals. Study at large: Donors consisted of a couple of women and three men between 18 and 49.

V lost 1 base to trimming and J lost 2 bases, with 8 bases between them. The CDR3 is made up of 13 amino acids. Germline values: CDR1 GTSNPN, CDR2 SVGIG (reference sequence). Genomic DNA (from each subset) was split evenly across several immunoSEQ plates. Per the original data handling: Sequence data from immunoSEQ were junction-only and lacked quality scores; consequently, filtering differed. Measured with immunoSEQ multiplex PCR; TCRdb has only the in-frame clones, and not every one. The V and J calls and clone size come from that table; D and trimming were worked out from the DNA. The sample has about 510,000 clones; 79% are singletons. Genomic DNA came from 70 million to 100 million PBMCs in unsorted samples. This clone appeared a few times.

This sequence joins TRBV30 and TRBJ1-1, with D possibly TRBD1 on 5 matching bases. This TCR was recovered from a woman in her thirties or forties in good health. Some clones in this sample may be carry-over from other donors' samples. Sequenced sample: PBMCs. For the CDR3, the DNA is TGTGCCTGGAGTGGACAGAAAAACACTGAAGCTTTCTTT. Translated, it gives CAWSGQKNTEAFF.